The 21 T cell receptor beta chains below come from one sample, sequenced in a study of blood T cells in healthy people across ages. A J-beta primer mix and a sample-barcoded 5' primer were used in a second PCR of about 7 to 11 cycles. MiXCR was run by TCRdb on the 5' RACE reads, yielding one entry per CDR3 protein. Among approximately 900,000 distinct CDR3 sequences, almost 30% were seen once, and the ten largest hold 10% to 13%. This same sample was also taken into another study, of T cells of mothers and their children.

The sequenced sample consisted of blood. The source is a woman aged 40 to 49 in good health.

This clonotype was seen many times. The chain uses TRBV3-1 and TRBJ2-7; D gene uncertain. CDR3 length: 16 amino acids. Germline lookup yields CDR1 LGHDT and CDR2 YNNKEL (reference sequence). Trimming removed 5 bases at V and 0 bases at J, with 17 bases between. This CDR3 is CASSGRVSLSSYEQYF. CDR3 in DNA: TGTGCCAGCAGCGGCCGCGTGTCCTTGAGCTCCTACGAGCAGTACTTC.

This clonotype was recorded a few times. The genes are TRBV18 and TRBJ2-3; 8 bases fit TRBD2. This CDR3 contains 15 residues. Germline V lookup: CDR1 KGHSH, CDR2 LQKENI. Losses at the gene ends were 2 bases for V and 9 bases for J; bases not matched to a gene: 10. The CDR3 region has the DNA TGTGCCAGCTCACCAGCGGTTCAAGCGGGGGAGACGCAGTATTTT. This encodes CASSPAVQAGETQYF.

The V and J genes are TRBV9 and TRBJ1-1; no firm D call. The CDR3 totals 13 residues. Germline V CDR1 and CDR2: SGDLS, YYNGEE. The V and J ends lost 0 bases and 6 bases respectively, with 9 bases between them. CDR3 region: CASSVVSASEAFF. CDR3 coding DNA: TGTGCCAGCAGCGTAGTGTCGGCGTCTGAAGCTTTCTTT.

The chain recombines TRBV10-3 with TRBJ2-7, with 7 bases fitting TRBD2. The J call may be wrong; the DNA end is better matched by TRBJ2-5. Germline values: CDR1 ENHRY, CDR2 SYGVKD. The CDR3 spans 14 residues. This chain's CDR3 is CASDQPRGEKTQYF. DNA of the CDR3: TGTGCCAGCGATCAGCCTCGGGGGGAGAAGACCCAGTACTTC.

This clonotype has only a few counts. The chain carries TRBV5-1 and TRBJ1-4, with a weak D call TRBD1 (5 bases). From germline, CDR1 is SGHRS and CDR2 YFSETQ. The CDR3 extends over 16 amino acids. Trimming left V 4 bases short and J 7 bases short, with 20 bases between. The CDR3 DNA follows: TGCGCCAGCAGCCTGGAGGGACTCCAAGGCGTTGAAAAACTGTTTTTT. Translation: CASSLEGLQGVEKLFF.

This clonotype came up a few times. The chain employs TRBV11-1 and TRBJ1-2, with 7 bases matching TRBD1. From germline, CDR1 is SGHAT and CDR2 FQDESV (reference sequence). The CDR3 has 13 residues. With V trimmed by 9 bases and J by 6 bases, 10 bases remained unmatched. The CDR3, as DNA: TGTGCCAGGAGGGGGCGGGTTTCGGATGGCTACACCTTC. Residues: CARRGRVSDGYTF. Based on the CDR3 plus reference TRBV11-1 and TRBJ1-2, the full variable domain is EAEVAQSPRYKITEKSQAVAFWCDPISGHATLYWYRQILGQGPELLVQFQDESVVDDSQLPKDRFSAERLKGVDSTLKIQPAELGDSAMYLCARRGRVSDGYTFGSGTRLTVV.

This clonotype was found many times. This sequence joins TRBV7-4 and TRBJ2-7, with D tentatively TRBD1 (6 bases). This CDR3 is built from 14 residues. The germline gives CDR1 SGHVT, CDR2 SQSDAQ. Trimming stripped 10 bases from V and 2 bases from J, with 18 bases between. CDR3 residues: CAKEQGSFTYEQYF. CDR3 DNA sequence: TGTGCCAAAGAACAGGGTTCATTCACCTACGAGCAGTACTTC.

The chain recombines TRBV20-1 with TRBJ2-1; TRBD2 aligns across 7 bases. The CDR3 runs to 14 residues. After removal of 5 bases from V and 0 bases from J, the junction contained 4 bases not matched to a gene. CDR1 and CDR2 (germline): DFQATT, SNEGSKA (reference sequence). The CDR3 protein is CSAVGEGSYNEQFF. The CDR3 region has the DNA TGCAGTGCTGTGGGGGAGGGCTCCTACAATGAGCAGTTCTTC.

The V call is TRBV2, the J call TRBJ2-5, with 7 bases lining up with TRBD1. In germline, CDR1 is SNHLY, CDR2 FYNNEI. V was pared by 6 bases and J by 4 bases, with 8 bases of the junction left unmatched. The CDR3 is 14 residues long. CDR3 protein: CASRERGLAETQYF. CDR3 coding DNA: TGTGCCAGCAGGGAAAGGGGGCTAGCAGAGACCCAGTACTTC.

This clonotype was observed a handful of times. The CDR3 DNA follows: TGCGCCAGCAGCCTGGGACTAGCGGACACCGGGGAGCTGTTTTTT. Translating gives CASSLGLADTGELFF. This chain joins TRBV5-1 and TRBJ2-2; the match to TRBD2 covers 11 bases. Trimming removed 4 bases from V and 3 bases from J; junction bases left unmatched: 2. There are 15 residues in the CDR3. CDR1 and CDR2 from the germline V gene are SGHRS and YFSETQ.

As concerns this clonotype: The germline gene is not matched at one end of the junction; a read error may be the cause. CDR3 amino acids: CASKDRTKADTRYF. DNA of the CDR3: TGTGCCAGCAAGGACAGGACCAAGGCAGATACGCGGTATTTT. This rearrangement joins TRBV6-1 to TRBJ2-3; 7 nucleotides line up with TRBD1. This CDR3 comprises 14 residues. Germline CDR1 MNHNS, CDR2 SASEGT.

The CDR3 DNA sequence: TGCGCCAGCAGATTGGGACAGGGCCCCATAGATGAGCAGTTCTTC. Translation gives CASRLGQGPIDEQFF. The chain recombines TRBV4-1 with TRBJ2-1; TRBD1 aligns across 9 bases. CDR1 is MGHRA and CDR2 is YSYEKL in the germline V gene. The CDR3 is 15 residues long. With 6 bases clipped from V and 8 bases from J, the junction kept 11 bases outside the gene matches.

This clonotype was recorded at least ten times. The V call is TRBV5-6, the J call TRBJ2-7; 9 bases are a match to TRBD1. Germline CDR1 and CDR2: SGHDT and YYEEEE. This CDR3 has 16 amino acids. With 4 bases clipped from V and 7 bases from J, the junction kept 15 bases outside the gene matches. The CDR3 region is CASSGGGTGLIWEQYF. The CDR3 DNA reads TGTGCCAGCAGCGGAGGAGGGACAGGGCTAATCTGGGAGCAGTACTTC.

The sample holds many counts of this clonotype. The chain combines TRBV18 with TRBJ1-5, with D possibly matching TRBD1 (6 bases). Trimming took off 8 bases at V and 4 bases at J, with 12 bases between the two ends. Germline CDR1 is KGHSH and CDR2 is LQKENI. The CDR3 covers 13 residues. The CDR3 is CASSPDRNQPQHF. Written as DNA, the CDR3 is TGTGCCAGCAGCCCCGACAGGAATCAGCCCCAGCATTTT.

Concerning this clonotype itself: A much larger clone is a single base away; this may be a read error. The CDR3, as DNA: TGCAGCGTTTCGACTGCGAGCTCCTACGAGCAGTACTTC. Translating gives CSVSTASSYEQYF. The V and J genes are TRBV29-1 and TRBJ2-7; no firm D call. Germline lookup yields CDR1 SQVTM and CDR2 ANQGSEA. The CDR3 extends over 13 amino acids. The V and J ends lost 5 bases and 0 bases respectively, with 11 bases between them.

This clonotype was picked up a small number of times. This rearrangement joins TRBV20-1 to TRBJ2-3; either TRBD1 or TRBD2 may fit D (6 bases each). V lost 4 bases to trimming and J lost 6 bases, with 17 bases between them. Looked up from germline, CDR1 is DFQATT and CDR2 is SNEGSKA (reference sequence). This CDR3 is built from 14 residues. DNA of the CDR3: TGCAGTGCTACCGACAGGAGGGTTCTGGATACGCAGTATTTT. It codes for CSATDRRVLDTQYF.

This chain uses TRBV15 with TRBJ2-1; TRBD2 matches 9 bases. The CDR3 length is 13 residues. CDR1 and CDR2 from the germline V gene are LNHNV and YYDKDF (reference sequence). V lost 5 bases to trimming and J lost 12 bases; unmatched junction nucleotides: 8. Written as DNA, the CDR3 is TGTGCCACCAGCGGGGGACTAGCCTATGGGCAGTTCTTC. Protein product: CATSGGLAYGQFF. Looking up the rest from reference TRBV15 and TRBJ2-1 gives the full variable domain: DAMVIQNPRYQVTQFGKPVTLSCSQTLNHNVMYWYQQKSSQAPKLLFHYYDKDFNNEADTPDNFQSRRPNTSFCFLDIRSPGLGDTAMYLCATSGGLAYGQFFGPGTRLTVL.

The genes are TRBV10-3 and TRBJ2-3; 10 nucleotides line up with TRBD2. CDR3 length: 16 residues. CDR1 and CDR2 from the germline V gene are ENHRY and SYGVKD. Trimming at V came to 1 base and at J to 4 bases, leaving 5 bases not matched to a gene. As DNA, the CDR3 is TGTGCCATCAGTGAGTGGGAGCGGGGGGGCTCAGATACGCAGTATTTT. Encoded protein: CAISEWERGGSDTQYF.

This clonotype turned up a few times. The gene calls are TRBV4-3 and TRBJ2-5, with D perhaps TRBD2 (6 bases). Germline V lookup: CDR1 LGHNA, CDR2 YSLEER. V was clipped by 1 base and J by 5 bases, with 20 bases between them. The CDR3 is 17 amino acids. The CDR3 loop reads CASSQAPTSAGTETQYF. The DNA for the CDR3 is TGCGCCAGCAGCCAAGCCCCGACCTCAGCGGGTACCGAGACCCAGTACTTC.

The V and J genes are TRBV11-2 and TRBJ2-5, with D tentatively TRBD2 (6 bases). V was pared by 8 bases and J by 3 bases, with 16 bases between. Germline assignment: CDR1 SGHAT and CDR2 FQNNGV. This CDR3 has 14 amino acids. CDR3 protein: CASSRDFRKETQYF. As DNA, the CDR3 is TGTGCCAGCTCCCGGGACTTTCGTAAAGAGACCCAGTACTTC.

This clonotype was recorded once. The V call is TRBV7-3, the J call TRBJ1-1; possible D gene TRBD1, 5 bases. The CDR3 consists of 16 residues. The V gene lost 5 bases and the J gene lost 4 bases, with 20 bases spanning the gap. CDR1 and CDR2 (germline): SGHTA, FQGTGA. For the CDR3, the DNA is TGTGCCAGCAGCGCCCGGGACGGGGGAGAGGCCACTGAAGCTTTCTTT. Protein sequence: CASSARDGGEATEAFF.